Each of the 14 T cell receptor beta chains below was sequenced from the same sample in a study of blood T cell repertoires in COVID-19. Produced via immunoSEQ multiplex PCR; TCRdb's table is partial and in-frame only. Of 150,000 or so clones in the sample, around 88% were seen once. Source material: peripheral blood. The receptor set was obtained from a man in his fifties or sixties with active or convalescent COVID-19.

The chain recombines TRBV3-1 (or the pseudogene TRBV3-2) with TRBJ1-5; D may be TRBD1 (5 bases). The V gene lost 4 bases and the J gene lost 6 bases, with 16 bases spanning the gap. Germline V gene data show CDR1 as LGHDT and CDR2 as YNNKEL (reference sequence). CDR3 length: 15 residues. This CDR3 is CASSPRQLTGQPQHF. The CDR3 DNA is TGTGCCAGCAGCCCTAGACAGTTAACGGGTCAGCCCCAGCATTTT.

Comment on this clone: The same CDR3 also results from other DNA sequences found in this sample. This chain connects TRBV4-3 to TRBJ1-1, with D tentatively TRBD1 (6 bases). CDR1 LGHNA and CDR2 YSLEER come from the germline V gene. The CDR3 extends over 14 amino acids. V gave up 4 bases and J gave up 1 base, with 10 bases separating them. The CDR3 here is CASSPGQTNTEAFF. CDR3 bases: TGCGCCAGCAGCCCCGGACAGACGAACACTGAAGCTTTCTTT.

CDR3 DNA: TGTGCCAGCAGTTTACAGGGGGTGATGGAGACCCAGTACTTC. Translation: CASSLQGVMETQYF. The chain recombines TRBV27 with TRBJ2-5, with 7 positions matching TRBD1. CDR1 MNHEY and CDR2 SMNVEV come from the germline V gene (reference sequence). Unmatched junction bases numbered 5, after V lost 2 bases and J lost 5 bases. The CDR3 spans 14 residues.

This chain links TRBV6-6 with TRBJ1-1; tentative D call: TRBD1 (6 bases). CDR1 and CDR2 from the germline V gene are MNHNY and SVGAGI (reference sequence). This CDR3 comprises 14 residues. Trimming cost V 3 bases and J 5 bases, with 13 bases left between them. CDR3 DNA sequence: TGTGCCAGCAGTTATGAAACAGGGTGGACTGAAGCTTTCTTT. It translates to CASSYETGWTEAFF.

The chain has TRBV18 and TRBJ2-7, with D uncertain. Looked up from germline, CDR1 is KGHSH and CDR2 is LQKENI. Trimming took off 1 base at V and 6 bases at J, with 16 bases between the two ends. CDR3 length: 15 amino acids. The CDR3 nucleotides read TGTGCCAGCTCACCACAGAACTCTCTTATCCTCGAGCAGTACTTC. Residues: CASSPQNSLILEQYF. Using reference TRBV18 and TRBJ2-7 for the parts outside the CDR3, the full variable domain is NAGVMQNPRHLVRRRGQEARLRCSPMKGHSHVYWYRQLPEEGLKFMVYLQKENIIDESGMPKERFSAEFPKEGPSILRIQQVVRGDSAAYFCASSPQNSLILEQYFGPGTRLTVT.

The chain combines TRBV28 with TRBJ1-5; 7 positions match TRBD1. V lost 3 bases and J lost 4; bases outside the gene matches: 9. CDR1 and CDR2 from the germline V gene are MDHEN and SYDVKM. CDR3 length: 16 residues. CDR3 sequence reads: CASSFKGARGNQPQHF. CDR3 nucleotides: TGTGCCAGCAGTTTCAAGGGGGCGCGAGGGAATCAGCCCCAGCATTTT.

The rearrangement links TRBV9 to TRBJ2-5, with D possibly matching TRBD2 (5 bases). CDR1 is SGDLS and CDR2 is YYNGEE in the germline V gene. This CDR3 has 14 amino acids. V lost 4 bases, J lost 4 bases, and 14 bases lay in between. The CDR3 DNA is TGTGCCAGCAGCCCACTAGGGCCTCGAGAGACCCAGTACTTC. Translated: CASSPLGPRETQYF.

The chain combines TRBV7-2 with TRBJ1-6; D not certain. This CDR3 spans 13 amino acids. Trimming pared 1 base from V and 8 bases from J, leaving 6 bases between. Germline loops: CDR1 SGHTA, CDR2 FQGNSA. CDR3 in DNA: TGTGCCAGCAGCTTAGATGCGGATTCACCCCTCCACTTT. Protein sequence: CASSLDADSPLHF. The full variable domain, with the rest looked up from reference TRBV7-2 and TRBJ1-6, is GAGVSQSPSNKVTEKGKDVELRCDPISGHTALYWYRQSLGQGLEFLIYFQGNSAPDKSGLPSDRFSAERTGGSVSTLTIQRTQQEDSAVYLCASSLDADSPLHFGNGTRLTVT.

The CDR3 sequence: CASSFWQDRGREQFF. The CDR3 DNA is TGCGCCAGCAGCTTCTGGCAGGACAGGGGGCGAGAGCAGTTCTTC. This chain uses TRBV5-1 with TRBJ2-1, with TRBD1 matching 11 bases. After removal of 2 bases from V and 10 bases from J, the junction contained 8 bases not matched to a gene. The germline V gene has CDR1 SGHRS and CDR2 YFSETQ. The CDR3 is made up of 15 amino acids.

V usage is TRBV6-2 or TRBV6-3 and J usage is TRBJ1-5, with 8 bases matching TRBD1. The junction had 8 bases not matched to a gene; V was cut back by 3 bases and J by 7 bases. Per the germline V gene, CDR1 is MNHEY and CDR2 is SVGEGT. The CDR3 is 15 residues long. This CDR3 reads CASSYGAGGLQPQHF. Written as DNA, the CDR3 is TGTGCCAGCAGTTATGGTGCAGGGGGCTTGCAGCCCCAGCATTTT.

This chain's CDR3 is CASSLGAGEADTQYF. CDR3 DNA: TGTGCCAGCAGCTTAGGGGCGGGAGAGGCAGATACGCAGTATTTT. The rearrangement uses TRBV11-1 and TRBJ2-3; 7 nucleotides align to TRBD2. This CDR3 is 15 amino acids long. V gave up 1 base and J gave up 4 bases; unmatched junction bases: 5. Germline V gives CDR1 SGHAT, CDR2 FQDESV (reference sequence).

This clone showed up just once. The rearrangement links TRBV18 to TRBJ2-2; D call uncertain. CDR3 length: 14 amino acids. V lost 3 bases to trimming and J lost 1 base, with 6 bases between them. CDR1 and CDR2 from the germline V gene are KGHSH and LQKENI. CDR3 amino acids: CASSPRQNTGELFF. CDR3 bases: TGTGCCAGCTCACCCCGACAGAACACCGGGGAGCTGTTTTTT.

V and J are TRBV4-2 and TRBJ2-2, with D unclear. From germline, CDR1 is LGHNA and CDR2 YNFKEQ. Trimming took off 2 bases at V and 2 bases at J, with 6 bases between the two ends. This CDR3 spans 14 amino acids. For the CDR3, the DNA is TGTGCCAGCAGCCAACTAGTAAACACCGGGGAGCTGTTTTTT. It codes for CASSQLVNTGELFF.

This clone was counted between two and nine times. The chain joins TRBV18 to TRBJ1-6; 10 bases are a match to TRBD1. Germline CDR1 reads KGHSH; CDR2 reads LQKENI. The V gene end was trimmed by 1 base and the J gene end by 10 bases; junction bases not matched to a gene: 7. This CDR3 spans 16 amino acids. The CDR3 DNA reads TGTGCCAGCTCACCACTGGGGACAGGGGCGAGCTCACCCCTCCACTTT. Amino acid sequence: CASSPLGTGASSPLHF.